This passage covers 26 T cell receptor beta chains from one sample sequenced in a study of T cells in Graves' hyperthyroidism and ophthalmopathy. The CDR3 regions of TCR beta were amplified from RNA transcripts. HTBI primers were employed in a first-round RT-PCR of the TCR CDR3. TCRdb called the multiplex PCR reads again in MiXCR, with one record for every CDR3 protein. The sample has about 640,000 distinct CDR3 sequences, more than 20% seen once; the top ten hold roughly 30%. Material for sequencing was blood. The origin of the receptors is a man younger than 45 with Graves' ophthalmopathy.

This clonotype was found a few times. V and J are TRBV28 and TRBJ1-3, with TRBD1 matching 7 bases. In germline, CDR1 is MDHEN, CDR2 SYDVKM. V dropped 6 bases and J dropped 4; count of bases not matched to a gene: 6. The length of the CDR3 is 14 residues. CDR3 sequence (DNA): TGTGCCAGCAGGCCGACAGGGAGAGGAAACACCATATATTTT. Its protein product is CASRPTGRGNTIYF.

The chain is built from TRBV19 and TRBJ2-7; unclear D gene. The germline gives CDR1 LNHDA, CDR2 SQIVND (reference sequence). CDR3 size: 14 residues. Trimming cost V 3 bases and J 0 bases, with 9 bases left between them. The CDR3 is CASSITAASYEQYF. CDR3 bases: TGTGCCAGTAGTATTACCGCGGCCTCCTACGAGCAGTACTTC.

The rearrangement joins TRBV6-1 to TRBJ2-1, with D unresolved. From germline, CDR1 is MNHNS and CDR2 SASEGT. The CDR3 loop spans 12 amino acids. V lost 5 bases and J lost 8, with 10 bases in between. The CDR3 loop reads CASSHWTDEQFF. CDR3 in DNA: TGTGCCAGCAGTCATTGGACCGATGAGCAGTTCTTC.

This clonotype was detected a few times. J is TRBJ2-7 and V is TRBV3-1; possible D gene TRBD2, 6 bases. The CDR3 has 15 residues. V dropped 3 bases and J dropped 3 bases, with 15 bases sitting between them. Germline CDR1 and CDR2: LGHDT and YNNKEL (reference sequence). CDR3 coding DNA: TGTGCCAGCAGCCATTATGGCGGGGATATCTACGAGCAGTACTTC. This encodes CASSHYGGDIYEQYF.

This clonotype was counted ten times or more. CDR3 sequence (DNA): TGCAGTGCTAGTTACCCTGAAGCTTTCTTT. Its translation: CSASYPEAFF. V is TRBV20-1 and J is TRBJ1-1; D gene uncertain. The germline CDR1 and CDR2 sequences are DFQATT and SNEGSKA (reference sequence). The CDR3 runs 10 residues. The germline V and J ends were trimmed by 3 bases and 6 bases, with 5 bases remaining between them.

This clonotype has just a few counts. The chain joins TRBV29-1 to TRBJ2-1; possible D gene TRBD1, 6 bases. Germline values: CDR1 SQVTM, CDR2 ANQGSEA. This CDR3 comprises 15 residues. The V end was cut by 7 bases, the J end by 9 bases, with 25 bases between. CDR3 sequence (DNA): TGCAGCGCTGTTTGGGCGGGCCCGATCAGGGGTGAGCAGTTCTTC. Translation: CSAVWAGPIRGEQFF.

This clonotype was counted many times. The rearrangement uses TRBV28 and TRBJ2-5, with TRBD2 matching 15 bases. CDR3 size: 15 residues. The ends lost 2 bases at V and 8 bases at J; junction bases unmatched: 3. Germline V gene sequence: CDR1 MDHEN, CDR2 SYDVKM. CDR3 amino acids: CASSLGLAGGLTQYF. DNA for the CDR3: TGTGCCAGCAGTTTAGGACTAGCGGGAGGGCTTACCCAGTACTTC.

This clonotype was observed a few times. J is TRBJ2-1 and V is TRBV3-1; D possibly corresponds to TRBD1 (5 bases). The DNA end lines up better with TRBJ2-7; the J call may be wrong. The length of the CDR3 is 12 residues. Germline lookup yields CDR1 LGHDT and CDR2 YNNKEL (reference sequence). CDR3 in DNA: TGTGCCAGCAGCCAGTTGGACAATGAGCAGTACTTC. This translates into CASSQLDNEQYF.

This clonotype appeared many times. The chain recombines TRBV30 with TRBJ1-4; D is undetermined. CDR3 length equals 12 residues. Trimming removed 1 base at V and 8 bases at J, with 8 bases between. The V gene's germline CDR1 is GTSNPN and CDR2 SVGIG (reference sequence). CDR3 in DNA: TGTGCCTGGAGTGCAATAGGGGAAAAACTGTTTTTT. Residues: CAWSAIGEKLFF.

The chain couples TRBV6-1 to TRBJ2-2, with 10 bases identical to TRBD2. V was pared by 7 bases and J by 4 bases, with 15 bases of the junction left unmatched. CDR3 size: 18 residues. The germline gives CDR1 MNHNS, CDR2 SASEGT. The CDR3 bases are TGTGCCAGCACCCCACTCGGACCCGGGACTAGCGTCACCGGGGAGCTGTTTTTT. Its protein is CASTPLGPGTSVTGELFF.

The V and J genes are TRBV4-1 and TRBJ2-3; 8 bases align to TRBD2. Germline CDR1 MGHRA, CDR2 YSYEKL. The V segment lost 4 bases and the J segment 1 base; nucleotides outside the gene matches: 7. The CDR3 is 16 amino acids. The CDR3 DNA reads as TGCGCCAGCAGCCCCTGGGGAGCGGGAGGCACAGATACGCAGTATTTT. This codes for CASSPWGAGGTDTQYF.

This clonotype was observed a few times. This sequence joins TRBV19 and TRBJ1-1, with a tentative D call TRBD1 (5 bases). CDR1 and CDR2 (germline): LNHDA, SQIVND (reference sequence). This CDR3 is built from 14 residues. V shed 10 bases and J shed 0 bases, with 15 bases lying between them. CDR3 residues: CATEGLPMNTEAFF. As DNA, the CDR3 is TGTGCCACTGAGGGGTTACCTATGAACACTGAAGCTTTCTTT. Full variable domain (missing parts from reference TRBV19 and TRBJ1-1): DGGITQSPKYLFRKEGQNVTLSCEQNLNHDAMYWYRQDPGQGLRLIYYSQIVNDFQKGDIAEGYSVSREKKESFPLTVTSAQKNPTAFYLCATEGLPMNTEAFFGQGTRLTVV.

This clonotype was recorded at least ten times. The chain carries TRBV20-1 and TRBJ2-1; D uncertain. Germline assignment: CDR1 DFQATT and CDR2 SNEGSKA (reference sequence). The CDR3 sequence is 13 residues long. The V end was cut by 6 bases, the J end by 0 bases, with 9 bases between. Here the CDR3 reads CSASKSSYNEQFF. The CDR3 nucleotides read TGCAGTGCCTCTAAAAGCTCCTACAATGAGCAGTTCTTC.

This clonotype was observed a few times. The chain has TRBV20-1 and TRBJ2-1; 9 nucleotides match TRBD2. Germline V gene sequence: CDR1 DFQATT, CDR2 SNEGSKA (reference sequence). The ends lost 1 base at V and 6 bases at J; junction bases unmatched: 7. The CDR3 totals 15 residues. The DNA of the CDR3 is TGCAGTGCTAGAGGTTTAGCGGGAGCGGGCAATGAGCAGTTCTTC. Translation: CSARGLAGAGNEQFF.

The rearrangement links TRBV28 to TRBJ2-2, with D uncertain. Trimming removed 5 bases from V and 3 bases from J, with 7 bases in between. CDR1 and CDR2 (germline): MDHEN, SYDVKM. The CDR3 contains 13 residues. DNA of the CDR3: TGTGCCAGCAGTGGGGTTGACACCGGGGAGCTGTTTTTT. Its translation: CASSGVDTGELFF.

This rearrangement joins TRBV5-1 to TRBJ2-2; 7 positions agree with TRBD1. The CDR3 extends over 17 amino acids. CDR1 and CDR2 (germline): SGHRS, YFSETQ. Trimming took 4 bases from V and 3 from J; bases not matched to a gene: 12. The CDR3 reads CASSQTGRGYDTGELFF. Here the CDR3 DNA reads TGCGCCAGCAGCCAAACGGGCAGGGGGTATGACACCGGGGAGCTGTTTTTT. Using reference TRBV5-1 and TRBJ2-2 for the parts outside the CDR3, the full variable domain is KAGVTQTPRYLIKTRGQQVTLSCSPISGHRSVSWYQQTPGQGLQFLFEYFSETQRNKGNFPGRFSGRQFSNSRSEMNVSTLELGDSALYLCASSQTGRGYDTGELFFGEGSRLTVL.

This chain links TRBV12-3 or TRBV12-4 with TRBJ2-1; 7 bases map to TRBD1. V lost 4 bases, J lost 7 bases, and 7 bases stayed unmatched. This CDR3 region has 14 residues. For the CDR3, the DNA is TGTGCCAGCAGTTGGGTCGAGGGGGCGAATGAGCAGTTCTTC. Amino acid sequence: CASSWVEGANEQFF.

This clonotype was observed many times. The chain uses TRBV6-1 and TRBJ1-1; 7 nucleotides align to TRBD1. V shed 6 bases, J shed 6 bases, and the junction held 7 bases outside the gene matches. Germline CDR1 reads MNHNS; CDR2 reads SASEGT. This CDR3 has 13 residues. For the CDR3, the DNA is TGTGCCAGCAGGAACCTCAGGGGGGCTGAAGCTTTCTTT. Translating it yields CASRNLRGAEAFF.

This clonotype was counted only a few times. The chain combines TRBV2 with TRBJ1-2, with 9 bases fitting TRBD1. V lost 5 bases, J lost 0 bases, and 7 bases stayed unmatched. The germline V gene has CDR1 SNHLY and CDR2 FYNNEI. CDR3 length: 16 amino acids. The DNA for the CDR3 is TGTGCCAGCAGTCGGACAGGGGCGTCATCTAACTATGGCTACACCTTC. Amino acid sequence: CASSRTGASSNYGYTF.

This clonotype was picked up a small number of times. The CDR3 sequence: CASSQDRRSSYEQYF. The CDR3 DNA is TGCGCCAGCAGCCAAGATCGTCGGAGCTCCTACGAGCAGTACTTC. The chain uses TRBV4-1 and TRBJ2-7; the D is unclear. Trimming took off 0 bases at V and 0 bases at J, with 9 bases between the two ends. The CDR3 totals 15 residues. Germline V gene data show CDR1 as MGHRA and CDR2 as YSYEKL.

This clonotype was counted at least ten times. The chain employs TRBV28 and TRBJ2-5, with TRBD1 identical over 7 bases. Germline V lookup: CDR1 MDHEN, CDR2 SYDVKM. V was clipped by 3 bases and J by 2 bases; unmatched bases: 6. The CDR3 spans 15 residues. DNA of the CDR3: TGTGCCAGCAGTTTCTGGACAGGCCTACAAGAGACCCAGTACTTC. As protein: CASSFWTGLQETQYF.

This clonotype was seen more than once but under ten times. The V gene is TRBV7-3, the J gene TRBJ1-3; the D is unclear. The CDR3 runs to 15 residues. V lost 5 bases and J lost 0, with 11 bases in between. Germline loops: CDR1 SGHTA, CDR2 FQGTGA. DNA of the CDR3: TGTGCCAGCAGCCCGGACGGGTTCTCTGGAAACACCATATATTTT. Translated: CASSPDGFSGNTIYF. Variable domain in full (rest from reference TRBV7-3 and TRBJ1-3): GAGVSQTPSNKVTEKGKYVELRCDPISGHTALYWYRQSLGQGPEFLIYFQGTGAADDSGLPNDRFFAVRPEGSVSTLKIQRTERGDSAVYLCASSPDGFSGNTIYFGEGSWLTVV.

Ten or more counts support this clonotype. This chain uses TRBV20-1 with TRBJ1-5; 12 bases line up with TRBD1. The CDR3 contains 17 residues. Trimming cost V 6 bases and J 1 base; bases outside gene matches: 10. CDR1 and CDR2 (germline): DFQATT, SNEGSKA (reference sequence). Here the CDR3 reads CSARTGTGGPSNQPQHF. The CDR3 DNA sequence: TGCAGTGCCAGAACCGGGACAGGGGGCCCGAGCAATCAGCCCCAGCATTTT.

The chain joins TRBV20-1 to TRBJ2-1; perhaps D is TRBD1 or TRBD2 (6 bases each). The CDR3 is 16 residues long. V lost 0 bases and J lost 4, with 16 bases in between. Per the germline V gene, CDR1 is DFQATT and CDR2 is SNEGSKA (reference sequence). CDR3 sequence: CSARDPGARAYNEQFF. CDR3 DNA sequence: TGCAGTGCTAGAGATCCGGGGGCTAGGGCTTACAATGAGCAGTTCTTC.

This clonotype was observed at least ten times. The chain links TRBV2 to TRBJ1-4, with TRBD1 matching 8 bases. Germline values: CDR1 SNHLY, CDR2 FYNNEI. The V segment lost 5 bases and the J segment 7 bases; nucleotides outside the gene matches: 6. The CDR3 is 14 residues long. For the CDR3, the DNA is TGTGCCAGCAGTCGACAGGGGTGGAGTGAAAAACTGTTTTTT. This translates into CASSRQGWSEKLFF.

This chain joins TRBV20-1 and TRBJ2-3; a weak D match, TRBD2 (6 bases). Germline CDR1 DFQATT, CDR2 SNEGSKA (reference sequence). With 1 base removed from V and 2 bases from J, the gap between germline ends came to 10 bases. CDR3 length: 14 amino acids. The CDR3 sequence: CSARGRDSTDTQYF. The CDR3 DNA sequence: TGCAGTGCTAGAGGTCGGGACTCCACAGATACGCAGTATTTT.